What follows are 16 T cell receptor beta chains derived from one specimen sequenced in a study of response to subunit inactivated influenza vaccine. TCRdb recomputed calls from the RT-PCR reads with MiXCR, one row per CDR3 protein. Of approximately 700,000 distinct CDR3 sequences detected, approximately 14% appear once; the ten largest clones hold about 9.9%. The source material was PBMCs from blood, sampled roughly 12 days after vaccination. Every receptor here comes from a man between 50 and 59 years old who received an inactivated influenza vaccine.

This clonotype has a handful of counts. The J gene is TRBJ2-3, the V gene TRBV11-2; D is ambiguous. The V gene's germline CDR1 is SGHAT and CDR2 FQNNGV. This CDR3 has 18 amino acids. The V and J ends lost 5 bases and 8 bases respectively, with 29 bases between them. The CDR3 here is CASSPSVSGSRRFGTQYF. DNA of the CDR3: TGTGCCAGCAGCCCCTCGGTCTCAGGCAGCCGACGGTTCGGTACGCAGTATTTT. Together with reference TRBV11-2 and TRBJ2-3, the CDR3 gives the full variable domain: EAGVAQSPRYKIIEKRQSVAFWCNPISGHATLYWYQQILGQGPKLLIQFQNNGVVDDSQLPKDRFSAERLKGVDSTLKIQPAKLEDSAVYLCASSPSVSGSRRFGTQYFGPGTRLTVL.

The chain has TRBV13 and TRBJ1-2, with D perhaps matching TRBD1 (5 bases). The CDR3 has 14 amino acids. The germline gives CDR1 PRHDT, CDR2 FYEKMQ (reference sequence). Trimming removed 10 bases from V and 2 bases from J, with 17 bases in between. The CDR3 region has the DNA TGTGCCATGGGCCCCGTGGGGGGAAACTATGGCTACACCTTC. The encoded protein is CAMGPVGGNYGYTF.

This clonotype occurred a few times. The rearrangement joins TRBV11-2 to TRBJ2-4; 13 bases agree with TRBD2. V shed 5 bases and J 0 bases; nucleotides not matched to a gene: 7. The CDR3 contains 18 residues. From germline, CDR1 is SGHAT and CDR2 FQNNGV. CDR3 residues: CASSNGLAGALAKNIQYF. CDR3 nucleotides: TGTGCCAGCAGCAACGGACTAGCGGGGGCCCTAGCCAAAAACATTCAGTACTTC. Together with reference TRBV11-2 and TRBJ2-4, the CDR3 gives the full variable domain: EAGVAQSPRYKIIEKRQSVAFWCNPISGHATLYWYQQILGQGPKLLIQFQNNGVVDDSQLPKDRFSAERLKGVDSTLKIQPAKLEDSAVYLCASSNGLAGALAKNIQYFGAGTRLSVL.

This clonotype came up many times. The chain carries TRBV2 and TRBJ1-5, with TRBD1 matching 8 bases. The CDR3 spans 15 residues. CDR1 SNHLY and CDR2 FYNNEI come from the germline V gene. With V trimmed by 6 bases and J by 3 bases, 7 bases remained unmatched. CDR3 DNA sequence: TGTGCCAGCAGCTATCCGGACAGGGTCAATCAGCCCCAGCATTTT. Protein sequence: CASSYPDRVNQPQHF.

The J gene is TRBJ2-1, the V gene TRBV4-1; D unclear. V lost 1 base to trimming and J lost 5 bases, with 6 bases between them. CDR1 MGHRA and CDR2 YSYEKL come from the germline V gene. The CDR3 consists of 13 residues. CDR3 bases: TGCGCCAGCAGCCAAGTTTGGGACAATGAGCAGTTCTTC. Translation gives CASSQVWDNEQFF.

This chain links TRBV30 with TRBJ2-1, with 9 positions matching TRBD2. The CDR3 loop spans 15 amino acids. CDR1 GTSNPN and CDR2 SVGIG come from the germline V gene (reference sequence). V trimming: 3 bases; J trimming: 8 bases; junction bases outside the gene matches: 11. The CDR3 protein is CAWSAFSGRKDEQFF. CDR3 coding DNA: TGTGCCTGGAGCGCCTTTAGCGGGAGAAAGGATGAGCAGTTCTTC.

For the CDR3, the DNA is TGCAGCCCGCATGGACAGGGGGCCTATGGCTACACCTTC. Residues: CSPHGQGAYGYTF. V is TRBV20-1 and J is TRBJ1-2; 11 positions agree with TRBD1. The CDR3 is 13 amino acids. Germline loops: CDR1 DFQATT, CDR2 SNEGSKA (reference sequence).

This clonotype has a handful of counts. The chain couples TRBV15 to TRBJ2-7, with D perhaps matching TRBD1 (6 bases). Germline values: CDR1 LNHNV, CDR2 YYDKDF (reference sequence). The CDR3 runs to 15 residues. V was shortened by 3 bases and J by 3 bases, with 15 bases between the two germline ends. The CDR3 protein is CATSSSAGVYYEQYF. CDR3 DNA: TGTGCCACCAGCAGCTCTGCAGGGGTCTACTACGAGCAGTACTTC. The whole variable domain, remainder taken from reference TRBV15 and TRBJ2-7, is DAMVIQNPRYQVTQFGKPVTLSCSQTLNHNVMYWYQQKSSQAPKLLFHYYDKDFNNEADTPDNFQSRRPNTSFCFLDIRSPGLGDTAMYLCATSSSAGVYYEQYFGPGTRLTVT.

The J gene is TRBJ2-2, the V gene TRBV6-2 or TRBV6-3; D might be TRBD1 or TRBD2, each matching 5 bases. Per the germline V gene, CDR1 is MNHEY and CDR2 is SVGEGT. The CDR3 loop spans 16 amino acids. The germline V and J ends were trimmed by 5 bases and 0 bases, with 13 bases remaining between them. CDR3 sequence reads: CASSTTGTANTGELFF. The CDR3 DNA is TGTGCCAGCAGTACCACCGGGACGGCGAACACCGGGGAGCTGTTTTTT.

The chain is built from TRBV11-2 and TRBJ1-1; tentatively, D is TRBD1 (6 bases). The V and J ends lost 2 bases and 3 bases respectively, with 22 bases between them. Germline CDR1 is SGHAT and CDR2 is FQNNGV. The CDR3 has 18 residues. Written as DNA, the CDR3 is TGTGCCAGCAGCTTACTCGTCCGGGGGGCCCGCTCGGACACTGAAGCTTTCTTT. It yields the protein CASSLLVRGARSDTEAFF.

Concerning this clonotype itself: One junction end disagrees with the germline gene, perhaps due to a read error. The chain recombines TRBV5-1 with TRBJ2-7, with 7 bases that match TRBD1. Germline assignment: CDR1 SGHRS and CDR2 YFSETQ. The CDR3 is made up of 15 amino acids. CDR3 region: CASSLGTVPSYEQYF. As DNA, the CDR3 is TGCGCCAGCAGTTTGGGGACAGTTCCATCCTACGAGCAGTACTTC.

This clonotype was detected only a few times. V and J are TRBV20-1 and TRBJ2-7; D may correspond to TRBD1 or TRBD2 (5 bases each). CDR3 length equals 16 residues. V lost 0 bases and J 0 bases, leaving 15 bases between the germline ends. In germline, CDR1 is DFQATT, CDR2 SNEGSKA (reference sequence). The CDR3 DNA sequence: TGCAGTGCTAGAGACCCCGGGACGGGAAGCTCCTACGAGCAGTACTTC. This gives the protein CSARDPGTGSSYEQYF.

This clonotype was seen only a few times. The chain combines TRBV29-1 with TRBJ2-1; the D is unclear. Trimming cost V 4 bases and J 8 bases, with 6 bases left between them. This CDR3 spans 10 amino acids. Germline V gene lookup returns CDR1 SQVTM and CDR2 ANQGSEA. CDR3 nucleotides: TGCAGCGTTGCCCGGGATGAGCAGTTCTTC. This codes for CSVARDEQFF.

In its sample, this clonotype was seen a few times. The genes are TRBV12-3 or TRBV12-4 and TRBJ2-2; 10 bases are a match to TRBD1. The V gene end was trimmed by 7 bases and the J gene end by 7 bases; junction bases not matched to a gene: 9. The length of the CDR3 is 15 residues. The CDR3 sequence is CASTPSGTGVGELFF. CDR3 sequence (DNA): TGTGCCAGCACCCCATCCGGGACAGGGGTCGGGGAGCTGTTTTTT.

Ten or more counts support this clonotype. The CDR3 DNA is TGTGCCAGCAGTCGCACCCGGCCGGGACAGGTACGCACTCCCTACGAGCAGTACTTC. Translated: CASSRTRPGQVRTPYEQYF. This chain joins TRBV6-4 and TRBJ2-7; 8 bases match TRBD1. CDR1 is MRHNA, CDR2 SNTAGT, per germline. The CDR3 sequence is 19 residues long. V dropped 5 bases and J dropped 2; count of bases not matched to a gene: 20.

This clonotype showed up just a few times. The chain links TRBV5-1 to TRBJ2-1; D remains ambiguous. This CDR3 contains 13 residues. Trimming left V 4 bases short and J 9 bases short, with 14 bases between. Per germline, CDR1 SGHRS and CDR2 YFSETQ. CDR3 nucleotides: TGCGCCAGCAGCCTGGGCGTCACGAGTGAGCAGTTCTTC. It codes for CASSLGVTSEQFF.